This entry lists 10 T cell receptor beta chains sequenced from one sample in a study of lymphopenia after photon versus proton radiotherapy. Generated by immunoSEQ multiplex PCR, the TCRdb table keeps only in-frame clones and is missing some. The top ten clones hold around 3% of a sample with about 40,000 clones, more than 75% of them seen once. The sequencing used peripheral blood, collected from a patient treated with photon-based radiotherapy. Receptor source: a man aged 45-60 years with gastric cancer.

The V gene is TRBV9, the J gene TRBJ2-1; no reliable D call. The V gene lost 0 bases and the J gene lost 4 bases, with 5 bases spanning the gap. CDR1 is SGDLS, CDR2 YYNGEE, per germline. The CDR3 has 13 amino acids. CDR3 sequence: CASSVEGYNEQFF. CDR3 bases: TGTGCCAGCAGCGTAGAGGGATACAATGAGCAGTTCTTC.

The chain has TRBV7-9 and TRBJ1-3, with TRBD1 as a possible D gene (6 bases). This CDR3 comprises 15 residues. The V end lost 5 bases, the J end lost 4 bases, and 15 bases lay between the germline ends. Germline lookup yields CDR1 SEHNR and CDR2 FQNEAQ (reference sequence). The CDR3 bases are TGTGCCAGCAGCCCCGCAGGGGCAGCCGGAAACACCATATATTTT. Translating gives CASSPAGAAGNTIYF.

The CDR3 nucleotides are TGTGCCAGCACTAGGGGGCACATGAACACTGAAGCTTTCTTT. This encodes CASTRGHMNTEAFF. The genes are TRBV28 and TRBJ1-1; 7 bases agree with TRBD1. Germline V CDR1 and CDR2: MDHEN, SYDVKM. With V trimmed by 7 bases and J by 0 bases, 5 bases remained unmatched. The CDR3 spans 14 residues. The full variable domain, in which reference TRBV28 and TRBJ1-1 provide the parts outside the CDR3, is DVKVTQSSRYLVKRTGEKVFLECVQDMDHENMFWYRQDPGLGLRLIYFSYDVKMKEKGDIPEGYSVSREKKERFSLILESASTNQTSMYLCASTRGHMNTEAFFGQGTRLTVV.

This clone came up a few times. This rearrangement joins TRBV2 to TRBJ2-6, with D possibly being TRBD1 (5 bases). Per germline, CDR1 SNHLY and CDR2 FYNNEI. The CDR3 spans 16 residues. Trimming left V 3 bases short and J 1 base short, with 10 bases between. CDR3 region: CASSEKAGSGANVLTF. The CDR3 region has the DNA TGTGCCAGCAGTGAGAAGGCAGGGTCTGGGGCCAACGTCCTGACTTTC.

This chain uses TRBV11-2 with TRBJ2-3, with D possibly matching TRBD1 (5 bases). Germline V lookup: CDR1 SGHAT, CDR2 FQNNGV. Trimming removed 5 bases at V and 1 base at J, with 22 bases between. This CDR3 contains 18 residues. CDR3 in amino acids: CASSPNLGPTIRTDTQYF. The CDR3 region has the DNA TGTGCCAGCAGCCCCAATTTGGGGCCCACCATACGCACAGATACGCAGTATTTT.

The chain couples TRBV28 to TRBJ1-1; D may be TRBD1 (6 bases). The CDR3 sequence is 15 residues long. Looked up from germline, CDR1 is MDHEN and CDR2 is SYDVKM. V was pared by 1 base and J by 1 base, with 10 bases between. The CDR3 nucleotides are TGTGCCAGCAGTTTATCCCAGGGGCCGAACACTGAAGCTTTCTTT. It specifies CASSLSQGPNTEAFF.

The gene calls are TRBV2 and TRBJ2-1; 13 nucleotides align to TRBD2. CDR1 and CDR2 from the germline V gene are SNHLY and FYNNEI. V lost 6 bases to trimming and J lost 3 bases; unmatched junction nucleotides: 5. The CDR3 is 16 residues long. DNA for the CDR3: TGTGCCAGCAGCATGACTAGCGGGAGGATCTACAATGAGCAGTTCTTC. Protein: CASSMTSGRIYNEQFF.

The chain carries TRBV5-5 and TRBJ2-7; possible D gene TRBD2, 6 bases. From germline, CDR1 is SGHKS and CDR2 YYEKEE (reference sequence). CDR3 length: 15 residues. V dropped 3 bases and J dropped 3 bases, with 16 bases sitting between them. In nucleotides, the CDR3 is TGTGCCAGCAGCTCGGGACTCCAGGACCTCTACGAGCAGTACTTC. It is translated as CASSSGLQDLYEQYF.

The V gene is TRBV7-8, the J gene TRBJ2-7; the match to TRBD1 covers 9 bases. V lost 3 bases and J lost 4; bases outside the gene matches: 7. The V gene's germline CDR1 is SGHVS and CDR2 FQNEAQ. The CDR3 sequence is 15 residues long. CDR3: CASSFPRQGVYEQYF. CDR3 DNA: TGTGCCAGCAGCTTTCCCCGACAGGGGGTTTACGAGCAGTACTTC.

The chain uses TRBV30 and TRBJ2-1; unclear D gene. The CDR3 has 12 residues. The V and J ends lost 4 bases and 4 bases respectively, with 8 bases between them. Germline V gene data show CDR1 as GTSNPN and CDR2 as SVGIG (reference sequence). This chain's CDR3 is CAWTPRYNEQFF. The CDR3 coding sequence is TGTGCCTGGACGCCCCGTTACAATGAGCAGTTCTTC.